These 2 T cell receptor beta chains originate from one sample sequenced in a study of cytomegalovirus exposure and HLA in healthy donors. Primers: 60 Vbeta forward and 13 Jbeta reverse. Assay used: immunoSEQ multiplex PCR; TCRdb lists only in-frame clones, some missing. The data hold roughly 130,000 clones, with 80% observed a single time. The sample comprised PBMCs. All receptors derive from a man aged 35 to 55 in good health and CMV-seronegative.

This clone was seen just once. The chain uses TRBV7-3 and TRBJ2-7, with D possibly matching TRBD1 (6 bases). With 1 base removed from V and 1 base from J, the gap between germline ends came to 11 bases. The CDR3 is 15 residues long. Germline CDR1 and CDR2: SGHTA and FQGTGA. In DNA, the CDR3 is TGTGCCAGCAGCTTAAGGGCAGGGGAGTCCTACGAGCAGTACTTC. Amino acids: CASSLRAGESYEQYF.

The chain is built from TRBV28 and TRBJ1-5, with D possibly being TRBD1 (5 bases). V lost 5 bases, J lost 11 bases, and 19 bases lay in between. The CDR3 covers 14 residues. Germline V lookup: CDR1 MDHEN, CDR2 SYDVKM. CDR3 DNA sequence: TGTGCCAGCAGTCCAGGACAAGGACCAAGGACCCAGCATTTT. Encoded protein: CASSPGQGPRTQHF.